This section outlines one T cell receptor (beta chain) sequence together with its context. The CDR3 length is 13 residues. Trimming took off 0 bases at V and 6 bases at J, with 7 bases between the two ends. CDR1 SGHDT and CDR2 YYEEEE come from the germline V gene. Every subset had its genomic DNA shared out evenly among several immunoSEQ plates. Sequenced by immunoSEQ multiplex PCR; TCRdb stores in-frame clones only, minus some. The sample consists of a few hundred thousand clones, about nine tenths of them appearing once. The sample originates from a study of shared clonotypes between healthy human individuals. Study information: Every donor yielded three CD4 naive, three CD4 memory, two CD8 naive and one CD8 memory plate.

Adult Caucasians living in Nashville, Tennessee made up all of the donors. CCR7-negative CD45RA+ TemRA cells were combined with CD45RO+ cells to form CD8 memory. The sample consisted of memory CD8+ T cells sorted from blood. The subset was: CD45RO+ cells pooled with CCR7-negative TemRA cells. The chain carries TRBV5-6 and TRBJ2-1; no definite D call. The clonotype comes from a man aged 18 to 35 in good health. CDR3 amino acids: CASSLAGINEQFF. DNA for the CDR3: TGTGCCAGCAGCTTGGCCGGAATCAATGAGCAGTTCTTC.